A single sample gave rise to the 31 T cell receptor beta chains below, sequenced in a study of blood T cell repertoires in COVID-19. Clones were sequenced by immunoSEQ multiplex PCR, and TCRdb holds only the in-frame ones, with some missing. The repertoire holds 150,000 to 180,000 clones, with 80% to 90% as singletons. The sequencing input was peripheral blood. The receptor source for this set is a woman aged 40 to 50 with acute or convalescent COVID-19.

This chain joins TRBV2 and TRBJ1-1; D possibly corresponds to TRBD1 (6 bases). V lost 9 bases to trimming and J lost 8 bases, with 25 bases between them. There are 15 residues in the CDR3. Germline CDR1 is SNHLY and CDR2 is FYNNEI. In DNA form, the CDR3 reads TGTGCCAGTTTAAACAGGGTCCACCCCGGGATGGAAGCTTTCTTT. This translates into CASLNRVHPGMEAFF. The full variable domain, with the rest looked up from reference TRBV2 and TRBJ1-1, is EPEVTQTPSHQVTQMGQEVILRCVPISNHLYFYWYRQILGQKVEFLVSFYNNEISEKSEIFDDQFSVERPDGSNFTLKIRSTKLEDSAMYFCASLNRVHPGMEAFFGQGTRLTVV.

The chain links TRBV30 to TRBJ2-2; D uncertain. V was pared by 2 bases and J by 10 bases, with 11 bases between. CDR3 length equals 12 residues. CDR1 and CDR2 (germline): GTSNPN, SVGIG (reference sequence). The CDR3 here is CAWSSSRVELFF. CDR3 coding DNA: TGTGCCTGGAGTTCTAGTCGAGTGGAGCTGTTTTTT.

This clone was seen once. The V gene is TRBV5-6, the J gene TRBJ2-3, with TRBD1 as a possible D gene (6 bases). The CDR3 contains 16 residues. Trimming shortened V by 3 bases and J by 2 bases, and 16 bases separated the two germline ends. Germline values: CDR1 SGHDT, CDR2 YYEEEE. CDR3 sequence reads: CASSYGTGTLTDTQYF. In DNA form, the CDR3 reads TGTGCCAGCAGCTACGGAACAGGGACACTCACAGATACGCAGTATTTT.

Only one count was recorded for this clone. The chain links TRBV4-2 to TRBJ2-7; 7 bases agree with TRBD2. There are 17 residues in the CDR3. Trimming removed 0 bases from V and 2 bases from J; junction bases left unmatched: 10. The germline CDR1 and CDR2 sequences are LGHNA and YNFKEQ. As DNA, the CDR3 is TGTGCCAGCAGCCAAGACGGCGCGGGGGTTACCACCTACGAGCAGTACTTC. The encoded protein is CASSQDGAGVTTYEQYF.

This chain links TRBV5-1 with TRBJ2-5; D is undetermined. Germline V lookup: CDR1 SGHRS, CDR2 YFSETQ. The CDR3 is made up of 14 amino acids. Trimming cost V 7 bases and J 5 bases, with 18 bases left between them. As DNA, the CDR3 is TGCGCCAGCTCCCGACAAGGTGGTACGGAGACCCAGTACTTC. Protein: CASSRQGGTETQYF.

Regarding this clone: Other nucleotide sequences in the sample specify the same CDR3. The CDR3 nucleotides are TGTGCCAGCAGCCTTAGCGGGGCGAACACCGGGGAGCTGTTTTTT. This codes for CASSLSGANTGELFF. The gene calls are TRBV7-3 and TRBJ2-2; 8 bases match TRBD2. CDR3 length equals 15 residues. Germline assignment: CDR1 SGHTA and CDR2 FQGTGA. The junction had 2 bases not matched to a gene; V was cut back by 5 bases and J by 0 bases.

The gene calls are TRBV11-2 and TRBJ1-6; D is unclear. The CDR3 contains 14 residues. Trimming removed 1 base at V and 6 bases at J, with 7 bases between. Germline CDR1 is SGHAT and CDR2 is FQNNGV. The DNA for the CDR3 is TGTGCCAGCAGCTTAGGAACACGTAATTCACCCCTCCACTTT. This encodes CASSLGTRNSPLHF.

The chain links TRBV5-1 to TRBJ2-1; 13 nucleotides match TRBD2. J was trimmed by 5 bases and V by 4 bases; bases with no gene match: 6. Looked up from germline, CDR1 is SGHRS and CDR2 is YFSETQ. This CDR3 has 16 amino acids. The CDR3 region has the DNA TGCGCCAGCAGCGATTGGACTAGCGGGGGTAACAATGAGCAGTTCTTC. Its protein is CASSDWTSGGNNEQFF.

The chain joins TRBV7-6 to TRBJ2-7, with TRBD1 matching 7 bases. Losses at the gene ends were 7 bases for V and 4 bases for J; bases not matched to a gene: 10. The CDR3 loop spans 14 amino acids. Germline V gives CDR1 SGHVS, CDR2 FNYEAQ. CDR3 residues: CASTQSAGGYEQYF. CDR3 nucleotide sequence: TGTGCCAGCACCCAGTCCGCAGGGGGTTACGAGCAGTACTTC.

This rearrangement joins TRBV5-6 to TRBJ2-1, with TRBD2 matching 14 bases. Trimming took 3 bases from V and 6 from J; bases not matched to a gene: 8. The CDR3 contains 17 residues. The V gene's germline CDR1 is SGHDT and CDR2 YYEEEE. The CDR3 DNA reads TGTGCCAGCAGCTGGGGACTAGCGGGAGTAGGGGTCAATGAGCAGTTCTTC. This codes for CASSWGLAGVGVNEQFF.

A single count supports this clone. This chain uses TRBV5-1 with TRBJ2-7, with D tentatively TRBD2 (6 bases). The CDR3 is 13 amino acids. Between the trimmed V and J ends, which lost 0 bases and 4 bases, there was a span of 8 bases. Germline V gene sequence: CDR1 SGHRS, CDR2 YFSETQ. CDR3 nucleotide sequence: TGCGCCAGCAGCTTGGGGGAGGAGTACGAGCAGTACTTC. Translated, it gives CASSLGEEYEQYF.

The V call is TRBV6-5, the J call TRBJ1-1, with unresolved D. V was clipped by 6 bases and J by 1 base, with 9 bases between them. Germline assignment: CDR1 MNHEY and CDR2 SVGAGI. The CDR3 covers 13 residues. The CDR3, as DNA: TGTGCCAGCAGCGAGGATTCGAACACTGAAGCTTTCTTT. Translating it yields CASSEDSNTEAFF.

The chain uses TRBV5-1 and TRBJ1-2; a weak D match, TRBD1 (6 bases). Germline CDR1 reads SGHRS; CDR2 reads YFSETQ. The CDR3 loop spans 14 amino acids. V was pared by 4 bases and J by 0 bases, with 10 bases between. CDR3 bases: TGCGCCAGCAGCAGGACAGATACTAACTATGGCTACACCTTC. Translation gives CASSRTDTNYGYTF.

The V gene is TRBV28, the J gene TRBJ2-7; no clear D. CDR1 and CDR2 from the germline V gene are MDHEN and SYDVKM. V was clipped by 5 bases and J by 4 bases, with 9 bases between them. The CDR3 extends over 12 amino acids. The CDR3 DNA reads TGTGCCAGCAGTCTGCTAGAATACGAGCAGTACTTC. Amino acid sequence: CASSLLEYEQYF. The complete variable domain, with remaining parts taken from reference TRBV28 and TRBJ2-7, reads DVKVTQSSRYLVKRTGEKVFLECVQDMDHENMFWYRQDPGLGLRLIYFSYDVKMKEKGDIPEGYSVSREKKERFSLILESASTNQTSMYLCASSLLEYEQYFGPGTRLTVT.

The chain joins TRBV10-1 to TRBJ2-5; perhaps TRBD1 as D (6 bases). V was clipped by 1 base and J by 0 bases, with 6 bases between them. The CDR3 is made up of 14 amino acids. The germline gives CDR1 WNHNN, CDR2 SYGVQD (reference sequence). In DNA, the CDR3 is TGCGCCAGCAGTGAGTACAGGGACCAAGAGACCCAGTACTTC. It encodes CASSEYRDQETQYF.

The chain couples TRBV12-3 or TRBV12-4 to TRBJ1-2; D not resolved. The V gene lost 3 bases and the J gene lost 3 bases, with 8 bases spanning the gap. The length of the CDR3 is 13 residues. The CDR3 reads CASSFVPDYGYTF. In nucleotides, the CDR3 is TGTGCCAGCAGTTTTGTCCCTGACTATGGCTACACCTTC.

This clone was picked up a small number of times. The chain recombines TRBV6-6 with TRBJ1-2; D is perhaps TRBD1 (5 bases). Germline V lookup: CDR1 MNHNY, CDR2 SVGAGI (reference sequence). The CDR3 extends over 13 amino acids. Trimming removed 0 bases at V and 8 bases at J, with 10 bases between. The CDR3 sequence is CASSYSGVRGYTF. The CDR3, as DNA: TGTGCCAGCAGTTACTCAGGGGTCCGAGGCTACACCTTC.

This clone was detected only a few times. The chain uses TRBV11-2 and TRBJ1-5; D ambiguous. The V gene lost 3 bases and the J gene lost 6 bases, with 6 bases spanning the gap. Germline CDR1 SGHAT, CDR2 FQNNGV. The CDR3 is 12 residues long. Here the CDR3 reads CASSLGSQPQHF. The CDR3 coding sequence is TGTGCCAGCAGCTTGGGCAGTCAGCCCCAGCATTTT. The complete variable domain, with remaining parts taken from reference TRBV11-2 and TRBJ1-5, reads EAGVAQSPRYKIIEKRQSVAFWCNPISGHATLYWYQQILGQGPKLLIQFQNNGVVDDSQLPKDRFSAERLKGVDSTLKIQPAKLEDSAVYLCASSLGSQPQHFGDGTRLSIL.

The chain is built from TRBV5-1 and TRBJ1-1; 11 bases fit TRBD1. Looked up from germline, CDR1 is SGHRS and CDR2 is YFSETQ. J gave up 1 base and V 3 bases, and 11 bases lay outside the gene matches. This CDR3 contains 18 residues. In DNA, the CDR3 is TGCGCCAGCAGCTCTCGCCCGGGACAGGGGGACCAGAACACTGAAGCTTTCTTT. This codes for CASSSRPGQGDQNTEAFF.

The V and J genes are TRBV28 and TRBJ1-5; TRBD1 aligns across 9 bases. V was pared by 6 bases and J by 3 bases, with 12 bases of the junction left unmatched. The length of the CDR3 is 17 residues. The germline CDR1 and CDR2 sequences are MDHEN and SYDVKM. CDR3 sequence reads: CASRITIGDRANQPQHF. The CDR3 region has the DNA TGTGCCAGCAGAATCACGATCGGGGACAGGGCCAATCAGCCCCAGCATTTT.

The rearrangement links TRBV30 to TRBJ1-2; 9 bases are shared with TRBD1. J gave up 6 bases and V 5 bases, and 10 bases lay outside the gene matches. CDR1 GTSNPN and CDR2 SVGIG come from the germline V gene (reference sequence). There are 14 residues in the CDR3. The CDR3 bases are TGTGCCTGGGAACAGGGGGCTCTCTTAGATGGCTACACCTTC. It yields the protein CAWEQGALLDGYTF.

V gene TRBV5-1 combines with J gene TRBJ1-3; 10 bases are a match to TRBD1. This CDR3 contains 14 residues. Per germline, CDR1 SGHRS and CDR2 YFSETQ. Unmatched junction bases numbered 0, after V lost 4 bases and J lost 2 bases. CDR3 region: CASSGTGAGNTIYF. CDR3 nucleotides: TGCGCCAGCAGCGGGACAGGGGCTGGAAACACCATATATTTT.

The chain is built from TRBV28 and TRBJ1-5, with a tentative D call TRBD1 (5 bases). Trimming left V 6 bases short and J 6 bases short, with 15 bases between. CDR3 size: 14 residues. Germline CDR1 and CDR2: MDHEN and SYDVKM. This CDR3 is CASRPWGDGQPQHF. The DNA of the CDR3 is TGTGCCAGCAGACCATGGGGGGACGGTCAGCCCCAGCATTTT.

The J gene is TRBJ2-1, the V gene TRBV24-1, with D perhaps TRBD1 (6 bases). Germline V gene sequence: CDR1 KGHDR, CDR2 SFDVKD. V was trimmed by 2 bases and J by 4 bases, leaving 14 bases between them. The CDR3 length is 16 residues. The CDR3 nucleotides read TGTGCCACCAGTGATTATAAGGGGACAAGTTACAATGAGCAGTTCTTC. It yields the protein CATSDYKGTSYNEQFF.

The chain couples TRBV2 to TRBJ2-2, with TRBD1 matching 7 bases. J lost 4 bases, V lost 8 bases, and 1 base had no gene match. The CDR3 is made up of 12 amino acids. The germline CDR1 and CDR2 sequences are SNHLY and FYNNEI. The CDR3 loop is CASSGGTGELFF. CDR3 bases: TGTGCCAGCTCAGGGGGCACCGGGGAGCTGTTTTTT.

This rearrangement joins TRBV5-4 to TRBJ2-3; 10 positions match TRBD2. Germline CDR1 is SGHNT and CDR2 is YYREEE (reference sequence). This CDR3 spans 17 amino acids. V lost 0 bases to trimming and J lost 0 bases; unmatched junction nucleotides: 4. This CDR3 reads CASSLVTSGVSTDTQYF. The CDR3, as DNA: TGTGCCAGCAGCTTGGTCACTAGCGGGGTTAGCACAGATACGCAGTATTTT.

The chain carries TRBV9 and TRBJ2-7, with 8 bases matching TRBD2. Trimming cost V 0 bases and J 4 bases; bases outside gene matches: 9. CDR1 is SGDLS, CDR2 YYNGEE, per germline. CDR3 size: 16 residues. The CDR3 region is CASSVEAGVGEYEQYF. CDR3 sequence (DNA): TGTGCCAGCAGCGTAGAAGCGGGAGTAGGAGAGTACGAGCAGTACTTC.

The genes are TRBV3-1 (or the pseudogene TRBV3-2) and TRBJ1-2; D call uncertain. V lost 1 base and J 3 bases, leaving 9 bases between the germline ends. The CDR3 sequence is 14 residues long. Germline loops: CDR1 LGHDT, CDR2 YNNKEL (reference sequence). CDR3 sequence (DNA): TGTGCCAGCAGCCAAGTGGGCGGGGACTATGGCTACACCTTC. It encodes CASSQVGGDYGYTF.

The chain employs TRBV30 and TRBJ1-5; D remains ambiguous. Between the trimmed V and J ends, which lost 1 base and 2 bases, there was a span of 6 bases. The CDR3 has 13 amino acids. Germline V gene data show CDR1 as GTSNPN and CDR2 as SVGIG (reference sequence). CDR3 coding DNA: TGTGCCTGGAGTGACAGTGGCAATCAGCCCCAGCATTTT. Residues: CAWSDSGNQPQHF.

The DNA of the CDR3 is TGTGCCAGCAGCTACAGGGCGGGCATGGATTGGGAAAAACTGTTTTTT. It codes for CASSYRAGMDWEKLFF. The chain combines TRBV27 with TRBJ1-4, with TRBD1 as a possible D gene (6 bases). The germline V gene encodes CDR1 MNHEY and CDR2 SMNVEV (reference sequence). Trimming took off 6 bases at V and 8 bases at J, with 22 bases between the two ends. The CDR3 is 16 amino acids. The complete variable domain, with remaining parts taken from reference TRBV27 and TRBJ1-4, reads EAQVTQNPRYLITVTGKKLTVTCSQNMNHEYMSWYRQDPGLGLRQIYYSMNVEVTDKGDVPEGYKVSRKEKRNFPLILESPSPNQTSLYFCASSYRAGMDWEKLFFGSGTQLSVL.

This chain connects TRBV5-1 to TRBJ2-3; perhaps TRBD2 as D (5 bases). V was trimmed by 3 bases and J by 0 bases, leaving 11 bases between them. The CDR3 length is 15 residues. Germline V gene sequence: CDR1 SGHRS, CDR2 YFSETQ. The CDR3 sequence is CASSYGGLSTDTQYF. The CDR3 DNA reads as TGCGCCAGCAGCTACGGAGGACTCAGCACAGATACGCAGTATTTT.